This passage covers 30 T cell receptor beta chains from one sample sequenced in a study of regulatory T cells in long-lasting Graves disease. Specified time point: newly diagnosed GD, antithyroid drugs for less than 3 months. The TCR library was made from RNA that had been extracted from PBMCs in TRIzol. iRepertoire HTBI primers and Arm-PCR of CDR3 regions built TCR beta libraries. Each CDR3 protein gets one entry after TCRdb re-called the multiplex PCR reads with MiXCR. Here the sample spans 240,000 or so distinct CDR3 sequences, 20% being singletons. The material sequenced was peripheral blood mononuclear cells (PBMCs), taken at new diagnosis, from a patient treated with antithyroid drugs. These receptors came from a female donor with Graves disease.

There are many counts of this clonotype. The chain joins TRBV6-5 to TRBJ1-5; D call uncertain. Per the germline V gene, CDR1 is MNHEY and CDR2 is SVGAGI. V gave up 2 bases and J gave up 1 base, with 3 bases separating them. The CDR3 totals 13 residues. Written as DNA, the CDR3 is TGTGCCAGCAGTTACGGGAGCAATCAGCCCCAGCATTTT. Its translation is CASSYGSNQPQHF.

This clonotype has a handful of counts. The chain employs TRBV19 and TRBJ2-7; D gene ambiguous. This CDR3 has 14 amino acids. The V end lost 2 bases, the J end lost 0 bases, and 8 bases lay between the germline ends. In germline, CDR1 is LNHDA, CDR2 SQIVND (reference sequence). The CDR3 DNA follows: TGTGCCAGTAGTATACAGGTTCACTCCTACGAGCAGTACTTC. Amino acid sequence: CASSIQVHSYEQYF.

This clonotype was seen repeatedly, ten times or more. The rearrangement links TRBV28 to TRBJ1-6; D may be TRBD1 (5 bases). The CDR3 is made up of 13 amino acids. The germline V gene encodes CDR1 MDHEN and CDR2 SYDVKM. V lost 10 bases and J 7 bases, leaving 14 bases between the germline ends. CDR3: CATRGVRNSPLHF. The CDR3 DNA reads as TGTGCCACCCGGGGCGTACGAAATTCACCCCTCCACTTT.

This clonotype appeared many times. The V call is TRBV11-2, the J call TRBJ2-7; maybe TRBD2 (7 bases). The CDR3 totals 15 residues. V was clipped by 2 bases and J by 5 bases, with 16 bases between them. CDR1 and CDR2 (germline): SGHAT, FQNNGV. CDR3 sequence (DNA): TGTGCCAGCAGCTTAATCGGGCGGGGGCTAGACGAGCAGTACTTC. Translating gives CASSLIGRGLDEQYF.

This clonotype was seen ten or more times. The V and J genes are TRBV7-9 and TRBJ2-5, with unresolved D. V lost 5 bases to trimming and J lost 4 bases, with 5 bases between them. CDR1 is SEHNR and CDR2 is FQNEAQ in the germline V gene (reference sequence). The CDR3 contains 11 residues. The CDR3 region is CASSHGETQYF. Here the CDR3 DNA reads TGTGCCAGCAGCCATGGAGAGACCCAGTACTTC.

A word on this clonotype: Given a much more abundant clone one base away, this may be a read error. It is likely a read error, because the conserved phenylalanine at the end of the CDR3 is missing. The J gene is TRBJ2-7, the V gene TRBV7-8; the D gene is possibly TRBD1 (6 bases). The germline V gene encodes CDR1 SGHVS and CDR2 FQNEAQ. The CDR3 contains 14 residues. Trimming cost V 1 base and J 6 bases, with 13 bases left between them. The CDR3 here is CASSLGQAIGEQYL. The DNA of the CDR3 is TGTGCCAGCAGCTTAGGACAGGCGATCGGCGAGCAGTACCTC.

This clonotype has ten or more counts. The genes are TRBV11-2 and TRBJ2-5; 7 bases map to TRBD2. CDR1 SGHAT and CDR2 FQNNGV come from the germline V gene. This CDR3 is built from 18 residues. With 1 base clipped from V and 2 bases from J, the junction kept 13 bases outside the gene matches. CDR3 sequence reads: CASSLGVRHLADQETQYF. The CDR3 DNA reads TGTGCCAGCAGCTTAGGGGTCCGGCATCTAGCGGATCAAGAGACCCAGTACTTC.

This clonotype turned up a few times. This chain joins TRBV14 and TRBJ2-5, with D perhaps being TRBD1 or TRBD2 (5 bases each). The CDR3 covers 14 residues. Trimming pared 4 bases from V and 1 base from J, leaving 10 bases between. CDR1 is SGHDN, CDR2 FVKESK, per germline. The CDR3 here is CASSPLGTQETQYF. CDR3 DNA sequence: TGTGCCAGCAGCCCCCTAGGGACCCAAGAGACCCAGTACTTC.

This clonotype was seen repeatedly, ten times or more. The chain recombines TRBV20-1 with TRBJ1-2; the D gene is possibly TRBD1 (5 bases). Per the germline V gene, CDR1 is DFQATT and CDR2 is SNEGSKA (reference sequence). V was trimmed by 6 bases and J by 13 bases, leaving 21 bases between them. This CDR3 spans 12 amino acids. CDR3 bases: TGCAGTGCCAGCCCTAGAACAGGATCTATCACCTTC. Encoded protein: CSASPRTGSITF.

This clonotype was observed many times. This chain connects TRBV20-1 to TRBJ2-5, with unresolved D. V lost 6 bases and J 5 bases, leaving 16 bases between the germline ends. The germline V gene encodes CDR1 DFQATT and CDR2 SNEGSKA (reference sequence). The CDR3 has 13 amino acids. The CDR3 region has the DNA TGCAGTGCCCGTGGACCCCGTGGGGAGACCCAGTACTTC. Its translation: CSARGPRGETQYF.

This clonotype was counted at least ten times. In nucleotides, the CDR3 is TGCGCCAGCAGCTACTTCTTACAGGGAGGCACTGAAGCTTTCTTT. Protein: CASSYFLQGGTEAFF. The chain has TRBV4-3 and TRBJ1-1, with a weak D call TRBD1 (6 bases). The CDR3 is made up of 15 amino acids. The ends were cut back, 5 bases at V and 4 bases at J, with 17 bases in the middle. Germline V gene sequence: CDR1 LGHNA, CDR2 YSLEER.

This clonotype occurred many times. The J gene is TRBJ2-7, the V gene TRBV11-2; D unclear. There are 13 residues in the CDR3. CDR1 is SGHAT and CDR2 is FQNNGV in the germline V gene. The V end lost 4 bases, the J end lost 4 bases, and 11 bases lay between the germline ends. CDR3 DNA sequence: TGTGCCAGCAGCTCAAATAGCTTTTACGAGCAGTACTTC. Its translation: CASSSNSFYEQYF. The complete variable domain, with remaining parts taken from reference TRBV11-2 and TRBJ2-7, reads EAGVAQSPRYKIIEKRQSVAFWCNPISGHATLYWYQQILGQGPKLLIQFQNNGVVDDSQLPKDRFSAERLKGVDSTLKIQPAKLEDSAVYLCASSSNSFYEQYFGPGTRLTVT.

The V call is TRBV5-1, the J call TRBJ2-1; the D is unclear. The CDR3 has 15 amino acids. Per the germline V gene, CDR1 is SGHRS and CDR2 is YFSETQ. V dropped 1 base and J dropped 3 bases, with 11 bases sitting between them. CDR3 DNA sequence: TGCGCCAGCAGCTTGCCGAGTGGGATCTACAATGAGCAGTTCTTC. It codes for CASSLPSGIYNEQFF.

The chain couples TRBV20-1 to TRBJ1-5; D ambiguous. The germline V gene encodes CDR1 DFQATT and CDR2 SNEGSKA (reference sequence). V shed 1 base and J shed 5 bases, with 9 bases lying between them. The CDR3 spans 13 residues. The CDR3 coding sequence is TGCAGTGCTAGAGTTCGAGGCGATCAGCCCCAGCATTTT. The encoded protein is CSARVRGDQPQHF.

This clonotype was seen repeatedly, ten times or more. The CDR3 nucleotides are TGTGCCAGCACTCTCGCGGGCAGGGGAACCTATGGCTACACCTTC. Residues: CASTLAGRGTYGYTF. The rearrangement joins TRBV6-1 to TRBJ1-2; D is possibly TRBD1 (6 bases). The CDR3 totals 15 residues. V shed 7 bases and J shed 4 bases, with 19 bases lying between them. Per the germline V gene, CDR1 is MNHNS and CDR2 is SASEGT.

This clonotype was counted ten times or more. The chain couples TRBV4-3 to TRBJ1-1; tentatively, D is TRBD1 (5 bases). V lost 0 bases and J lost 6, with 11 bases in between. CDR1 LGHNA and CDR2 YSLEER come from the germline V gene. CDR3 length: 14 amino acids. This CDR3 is CASSQDKGVPEAFF. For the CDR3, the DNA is TGCGCCAGCAGCCAAGATAAAGGGGTGCCTGAAGCTTTCTTT.

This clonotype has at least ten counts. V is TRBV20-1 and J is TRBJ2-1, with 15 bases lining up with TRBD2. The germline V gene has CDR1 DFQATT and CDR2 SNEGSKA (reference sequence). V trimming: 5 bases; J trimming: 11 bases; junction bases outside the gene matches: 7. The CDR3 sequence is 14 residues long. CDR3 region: CSAAGLAGGQKQFF. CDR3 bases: TGCAGTGCTGCCGGACTAGCGGGAGGGCAAAAGCAGTTCTTC.

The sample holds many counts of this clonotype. The CDR3, as DNA: TGTGCCAGCAGAAAAGCGGGGCGGGGGGCCAGAGAGACCCAGTACTTC. Protein sequence: CASRKAGRGARETQYF. The chain uses TRBV6-1 and TRBJ2-5; the match to TRBD2 covers 8 bases. The J segment lost 4 bases and the V segment lost 6 bases, leaving 13 bases of the junction unmatched. The germline gives CDR1 MNHNS, CDR2 SASEGT. This CDR3 contains 16 residues.

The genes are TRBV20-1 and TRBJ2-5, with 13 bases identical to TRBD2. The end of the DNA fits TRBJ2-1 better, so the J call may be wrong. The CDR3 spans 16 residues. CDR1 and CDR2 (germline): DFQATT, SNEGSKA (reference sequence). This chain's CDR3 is CSARNPGLAGNNEQFF. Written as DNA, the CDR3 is TGCAGTGCTAGAAACCCGGGACTAGCGGGAAATAATGAGCAGTTCTTC.

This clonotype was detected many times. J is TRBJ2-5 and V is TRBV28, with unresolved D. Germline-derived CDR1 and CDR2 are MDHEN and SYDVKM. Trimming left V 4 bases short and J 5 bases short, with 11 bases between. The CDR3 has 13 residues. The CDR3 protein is CASSSPARETQYF. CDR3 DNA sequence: TGTGCCAGCAGTTCCCCCGCCCGCGAGACCCAGTACTTC.

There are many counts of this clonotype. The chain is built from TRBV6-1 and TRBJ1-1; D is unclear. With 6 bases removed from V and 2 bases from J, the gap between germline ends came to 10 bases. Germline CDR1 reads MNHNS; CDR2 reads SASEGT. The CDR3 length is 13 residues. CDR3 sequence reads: CASSLGFNTEAFF. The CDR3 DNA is TGTGCCAGCAGCCTGGGTTTTAACACTGAAGCTTTCTTT.

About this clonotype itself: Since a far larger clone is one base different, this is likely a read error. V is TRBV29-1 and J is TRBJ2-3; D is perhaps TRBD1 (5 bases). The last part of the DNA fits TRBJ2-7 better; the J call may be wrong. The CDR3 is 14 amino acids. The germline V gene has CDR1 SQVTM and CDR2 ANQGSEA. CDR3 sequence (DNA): TGCAGCGTTCTTTGTACAGGCAGTGTTGGGGAGCAGTACTTC. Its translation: CSVLCTGSVGEQYF.

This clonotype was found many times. Here the CDR3 reads CASSPEQGRTEAFF. Written as DNA, the CDR3 is TGTGCCAGCAGCCCTGAACAGGGAAGGACTGAAGCTTTCTTT. The genes are TRBV5-4 and TRBJ1-1; TRBD1 is a possible D gene (6 bases). CDR1 is SGHNT, CDR2 YYREEE, per germline (reference sequence). This CDR3 contains 14 residues. The V and J ends lost 4 bases and 5 bases respectively, with 15 bases between them.

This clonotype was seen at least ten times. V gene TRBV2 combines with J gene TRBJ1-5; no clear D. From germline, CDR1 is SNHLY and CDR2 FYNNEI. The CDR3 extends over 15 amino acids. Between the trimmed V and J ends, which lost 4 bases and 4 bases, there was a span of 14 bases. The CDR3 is CASSAEGLANQPQHF. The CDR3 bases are TGTGCCAGCAGTGCTGAAGGACTAGCGAATCAGCCCCAGCATTTT.

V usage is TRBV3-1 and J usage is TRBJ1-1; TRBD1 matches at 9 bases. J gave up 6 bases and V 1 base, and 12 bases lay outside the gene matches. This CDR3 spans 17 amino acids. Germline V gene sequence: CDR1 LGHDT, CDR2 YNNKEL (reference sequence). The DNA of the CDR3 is TGTGCCAGCAGCCAAGGGACAGGGGCCTTGTGGAGTCCTGAAGCTTTCTTT. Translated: CASSQGTGALWSPEAFF.

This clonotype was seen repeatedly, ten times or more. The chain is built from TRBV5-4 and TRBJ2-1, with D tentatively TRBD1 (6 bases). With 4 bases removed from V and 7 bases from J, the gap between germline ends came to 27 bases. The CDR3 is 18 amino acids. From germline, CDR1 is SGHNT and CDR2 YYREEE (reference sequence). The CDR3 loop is CASSRRSPRDKQENEQFF. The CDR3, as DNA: TGTGCCAGCAGCCGCCGGAGCCCCCGGGACAAGCAGGAGAATGAGCAGTTCTTC.

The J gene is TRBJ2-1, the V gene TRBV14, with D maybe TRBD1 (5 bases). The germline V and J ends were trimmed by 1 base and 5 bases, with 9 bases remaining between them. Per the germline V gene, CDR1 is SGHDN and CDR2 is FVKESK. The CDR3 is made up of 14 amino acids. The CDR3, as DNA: TGTGCCAGCAGCCAAGCAGGGATGAACAATGAGCAGTTCTTC. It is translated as CASSQAGMNNEQFF.

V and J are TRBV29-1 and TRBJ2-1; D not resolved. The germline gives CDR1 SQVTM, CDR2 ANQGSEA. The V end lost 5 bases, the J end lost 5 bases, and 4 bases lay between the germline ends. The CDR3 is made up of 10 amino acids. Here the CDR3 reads CSVKDNEQFF. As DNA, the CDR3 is TGCAGCGTTAAGGACAATGAGCAGTTCTTC.

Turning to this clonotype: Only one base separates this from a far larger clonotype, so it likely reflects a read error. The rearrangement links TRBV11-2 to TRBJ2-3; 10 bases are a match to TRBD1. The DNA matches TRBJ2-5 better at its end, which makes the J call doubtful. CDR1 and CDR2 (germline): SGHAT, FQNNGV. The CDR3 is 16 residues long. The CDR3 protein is CASSFLRDRGYGTQYF. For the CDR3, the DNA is TGTGCCAGCAGCTTTCTCCGGGACAGGGGATACGGGACCCAGTACTTC.

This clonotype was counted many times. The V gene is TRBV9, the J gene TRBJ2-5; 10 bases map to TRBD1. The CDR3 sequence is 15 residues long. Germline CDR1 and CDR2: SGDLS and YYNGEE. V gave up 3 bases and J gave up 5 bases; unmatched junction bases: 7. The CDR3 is CASSDGQGGIETQYF. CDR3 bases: TGTGCCAGCAGCGACGGACAGGGGGGAATCGAGACCCAGTACTTC. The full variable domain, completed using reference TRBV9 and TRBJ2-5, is DSGVTQTPKHLITATGQRVTLRCSPRSGDLSVYWYQQSLDQGLQFLIQYYNGEERAKGNILERFSAQQFPDLHSELNLSSLELGDSALYFCASSDGQGGIETQYFGPGTRLLVL.